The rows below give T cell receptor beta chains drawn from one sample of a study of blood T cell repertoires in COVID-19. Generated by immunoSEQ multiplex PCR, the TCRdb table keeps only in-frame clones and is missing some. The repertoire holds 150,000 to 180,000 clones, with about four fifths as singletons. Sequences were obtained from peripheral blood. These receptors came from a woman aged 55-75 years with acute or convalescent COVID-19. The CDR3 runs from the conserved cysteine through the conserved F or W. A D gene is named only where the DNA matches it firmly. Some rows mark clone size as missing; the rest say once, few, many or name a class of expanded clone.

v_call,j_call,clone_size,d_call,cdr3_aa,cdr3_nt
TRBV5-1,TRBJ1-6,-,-,CASSPSGGSGASPLHF,TGCGCCAGCAGCCCTTCGGGGGGGTCGGGAGCTTCACCCCTCCACTTT
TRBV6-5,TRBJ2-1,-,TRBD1,CASSFYRGKNEQFF,TGTGCCAGCAGTTTTTACAGGGGGAAAAATGAGCAGTTCTTC
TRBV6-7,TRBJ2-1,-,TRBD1,CASSYSAADRGVDNEQFF,TGTGCCAGCAGTTACTCGGCGGCTGACAGGGGGGTGGACAATGAGCAGTTCTTC
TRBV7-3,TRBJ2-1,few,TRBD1,CASSLRQGVEQFF,TGTGCCAGCAGCTTAAGACAGGGAGTTGAGCAGTTCTTC
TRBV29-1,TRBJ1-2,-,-,CSVADSQRYGYTF,TGCAGCGTTGCGGACAGCCAGCGATATGGCTACACCTTC
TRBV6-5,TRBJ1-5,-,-,CASSLALGAPQHF,TGTGCCAGCAGTTTAGCTCTGGGAGCGCCCCAGCATTTT
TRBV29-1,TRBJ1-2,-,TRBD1,CSGGQRGLSNDYTF,TGCAGCGGTGGACAGAGGGGGCTATCGAATGACTACACCTTC
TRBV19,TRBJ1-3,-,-,CASSPVFSGNTIYF,TGTGCCAGTAGTCCGGTCTTCTCTGGAAACACCATATATTTT
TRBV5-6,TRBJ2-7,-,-,CASSSDRFGEQYF,TGTGCCAGCAGCTCTGACAGGTTCGGCGAGCAGTACTTC
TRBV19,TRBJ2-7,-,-,CASSMGQGLSLEQYF,TGTGCCAGTAGTATGGGCCAGGGGCTCTCCCTGGAGCAGTACTTC
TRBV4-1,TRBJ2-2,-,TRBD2,CASSHVGRGGWTGELFF,TGCGCCAGCAGCCACGTCGGGCGGGGGGGTTGGACCGGGGAGCTGTTTTTT